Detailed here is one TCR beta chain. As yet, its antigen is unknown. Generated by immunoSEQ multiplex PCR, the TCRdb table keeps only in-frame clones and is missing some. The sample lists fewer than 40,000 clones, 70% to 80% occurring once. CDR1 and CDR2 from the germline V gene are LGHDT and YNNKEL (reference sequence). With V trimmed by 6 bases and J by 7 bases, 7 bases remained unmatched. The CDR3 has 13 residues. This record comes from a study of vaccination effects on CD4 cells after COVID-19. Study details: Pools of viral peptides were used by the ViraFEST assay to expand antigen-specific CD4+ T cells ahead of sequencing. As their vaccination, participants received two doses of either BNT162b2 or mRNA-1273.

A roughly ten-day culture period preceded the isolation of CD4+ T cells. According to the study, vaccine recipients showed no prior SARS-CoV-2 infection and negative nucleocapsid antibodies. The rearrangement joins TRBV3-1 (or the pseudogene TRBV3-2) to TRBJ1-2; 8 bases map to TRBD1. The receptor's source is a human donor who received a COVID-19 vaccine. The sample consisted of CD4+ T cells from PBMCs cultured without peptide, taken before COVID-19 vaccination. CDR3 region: CASSYDRGSGYTF. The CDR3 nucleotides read TGTGCCAGCAGTTATGACAGGGGAAGTGGCTACACCTTC.